One sample yielded the 7 T cell receptor beta chains listed below, sequenced in a study of T cells after posttransplantation cyclophosphamide. Some clones are missing from TCRdb's copy, which holds only in-frame ones; the method was immunoSEQ multiplex PCR. The sample contains under 50,000 clones, none of them singletons. Material for sequencing was PBMCs. These receptors originate from a woman between 45 and 60 years old in good health and a related stem cell transplant donor.

This clone was detected many times. The chain uses TRBV6-6 and TRBJ1-1, with 8 bases aligning to TRBD1. The V segment lost 6 bases and the J segment 8 bases; nucleotides outside the gene matches: 8. The germline CDR1 and CDR2 sequences are MNHNY and SVGAGI (reference sequence). This CDR3 is built from 13 residues. The DNA for the CDR3 is TGTGCCAGCAGGTCCGGACAGGGAGGCGAAGCTTTCTTT. It is translated as CASRSGQGGEAFF.

This clone was seen ten or more times. Here the CDR3 reads CASSLRAVAADTQYF. The CDR3 DNA reads as TGTGCCAGCAGCTTGCGTGCTGTGGCCGCAGATACGCAGTATTTT. This chain connects TRBV5-4 to TRBJ2-3; no clear D. This CDR3 spans 15 amino acids. Germline CDR1 and CDR2: SGHNT and YYREEE (reference sequence). The germline V and J ends were trimmed by 1 base and 4 bases, with 13 bases remaining between them.

This clone has ten or more counts. This chain's CDR3 is CASSLGGAEYEQYF. CDR3 bases: TGTGCCAGCAGCTTGGGGGGAGCGGAGTACGAGCAGTACTTC. The V and J genes are TRBV5-6 and TRBJ2-7; tentative D call: TRBD2 (5 bases). The CDR3 covers 14 residues. CDR1 SGHDT and CDR2 YYEEEE come from the germline V gene. Trimming removed 0 bases at V and 4 bases at J, with 11 bases between. The full variable domain, rest sourced from reference TRBV5-6 and TRBJ2-7, is DAGVTQSPTHLIKTRGQQVTLRCSPKSGHDTVSWYQQALGQGPQFIFQYYEEEERQRGNFPDRFSGHQFPNYSSELNVNALLLGDSALYLCASSLGGAEYEQYFGPGTRLTVT.

This clone was recorded many times. This chain links TRBV5-5 with TRBJ2-2; 7 bases fit TRBD2. In germline, CDR1 is SGHKS, CDR2 YYEKEE (reference sequence). Trimming removed 4 bases from V and 5 bases from J; junction bases left unmatched: 11. The CDR3 contains 16 residues. CDR3 sequence: CASSLEIQAGTGELFF. As DNA, the CDR3 is TGTGCCAGCAGCCTAGAAATTCAAGCGGGAACCGGGGAGCTGTTTTTT.

Ten or more counts support this clone. The chain links TRBV4-1 to TRBJ2-3; tentative D call: TRBD1 (6 bases). The CDR3 runs to 14 residues. Trimming removed 4 bases at V and 6 bases at J, with 14 bases between. The germline CDR1 and CDR2 sequences are MGHRA and YSYEKL. CDR3 sequence reads: CASSLRAGEDTQYF. The CDR3 DNA sequence: TGCGCCAGCAGCCTGCGGGCAGGGGAGGATACGCAGTATTTT.

There are many counts of this clone. V is TRBV5-4 and J is TRBJ2-7; a weak D match, TRBD2 (5 bases). CDR3 length: 13 amino acids. The V and J ends lost 1 base and 5 bases respectively, with 10 bases between them. The germline V gene has CDR1 SGHNT and CDR2 YYREEE (reference sequence). The CDR3 coding sequence is TGTGCCAGCAGCTTGCGCGGGCCGGACGAGCAGTACTTC. Encoded protein: CASSLRGPDEQYF.

This clone has just a few counts. This may come from a read error, since a much larger clone is one base off. The chain is built from TRBV7-9 and TRBJ1-1, with unresolved D. This CDR3 has 14 residues. CDR1 and CDR2 from the germline V gene are SEHNR and FQNEAQ (reference sequence). The CDR3 DNA follows: TGTACCAGCAGCTTAGGACTTTACGGCACTGAAGCTTTCTTT. Translated, it gives CTSSLGLYGTEAFF.